These 23 T cell receptor beta chains share one sample of origin, sequenced in a study of shared clonotypes between healthy human individuals. Only in-frame clones appear in the TCRdb table, and some are missing; sequencing was by immunoSEQ multiplex PCR. Of 2,500,000 or so clones listed, just under 95% are singletons. Sequenced input: naive CD4+ T cells from PBMCs. Sample subset: CD45RA+ positively selected. The receptor set was obtained from a man between 18 and 29 years old in good health. Some clones in this sample may be carry-over from other donors' samples.

This rearrangement joins TRBV7-2 to TRBJ2-5, with a possible D match to TRBD2 (5 bases). Trimming stripped 5 bases from V and 4 bases from J, with 14 bases between. The germline V gene encodes CDR1 SGHTA and CDR2 FQGNSA. The CDR3 extends over 14 amino acids. CDR3 sequence (DNA): TGTGCCAGCAGCAGCCTCGGCGGAGGAGAGACCCAGTACTTC. This sequence encodes CASSSLGGGETQYF.

This clone was found once. This chain links TRBV6-6 with TRBJ2-6; D may match TRBD1 or TRBD2 (6 bases each). Germline V gene lookup returns CDR1 MNHNY and CDR2 SVGAGI (reference sequence). Trimming took 0 bases from V and 11 from J, leaving 17 bases between them. The CDR3 has 16 amino acids. CDR3 sequence reads: CASSYSGLGGADVLTF. For the CDR3, the DNA is TGTGCCAGCAGTTACTCGGGGTTGGGGGGCGCGGACGTCCTGACTTTC.

The V call is TRBV7-8, the J call TRBJ2-1; 7 bases are shared with TRBD2. Germline V gene sequence: CDR1 SGHVS, CDR2 FQNEAQ. The CDR3 extends over 14 amino acids. J was trimmed by 8 bases and V by 5 bases; bases with no gene match: 9. The CDR3 DNA sequence: TGTGCCAGCAGCCCGCAACTAGCGAGCGATGAGCAGTTCTTC. Protein sequence: CASSPQLASDEQFF.

A word on this clone: The sample contains more than one DNA sequence encoding this CDR3. The gene calls are TRBV5-1 and TRBJ2-3, with TRBD2 matching 10 bases. CDR1 and CDR2 from the germline V gene are SGHRS and YFSETQ. V was pared by 3 bases and J by 1 base, with 2 bases of the junction left unmatched. CDR3 length: 15 residues. The CDR3 nucleotides are TGCGCCAGCAGCTCCGGGACTAGCGGCACAGATACGCAGTATTTT. Translation: CASSSGTSGTDTQYF.

The chain joins TRBV7-9 to TRBJ2-7; D is unresolved. The CDR3 runs to 14 residues. V was shortened by 0 bases and J by 2 bases, with 8 bases between the two germline ends. Germline assignment: CDR1 SEHNR and CDR2 FQNEAQ (reference sequence). CDR3 loop: CASSLARRTYEQYF. Written as DNA, the CDR3 is TGTGCCAGCAGCTTAGCGCGGCGGACCTACGAGCAGTACTTC.

The gene calls are TRBV4-3 and TRBJ2-1, with TRBD2 identical over 7 bases. Germline loops: CDR1 LGHNA, CDR2 YSLEER. This CDR3 comprises 16 residues. After removal of 0 bases from V and 3 bases from J, the junction contained 5 bases not matched to a gene. The DNA of the CDR3 is TGCGCCAGCAGCCAAGAAGTGGGAGGGGTCTACAATGAGCAGTTCTTC. Its translation: CASSQEVGGVYNEQFF.

The chain joins TRBV27 to TRBJ2-7, with 12 positions matching TRBD2. CDR1 is MNHEY and CDR2 is SMNVEV in the germline V gene (reference sequence). With 3 bases clipped from V and 9 bases from J, the junction kept 15 bases outside the gene matches. This CDR3 comprises 17 residues. The chain's CDR3 is CASSLPSGRVQIEGQYF. CDR3 sequence (DNA): TGTGCCAGCAGTTTGCCTAGCGGGAGGGTCCAGATCGAAGGGCAGTACTTC.

The V call is TRBV29-1, the J call TRBJ1-1, with D maybe TRBD1 (5 bases). Trimming shortened V by 6 bases and J by 0 bases, and 14 bases separated the two germline ends. CDR1 is SQVTM, CDR2 ANQGSEA, per germline. The CDR3 extends over 14 amino acids. CDR3 coding DNA: TGCAGCGTGCAGGGAGTTGTAATGAACACTGAAGCTTTCTTT. It codes for CSVQGVVMNTEAFF. The whole variable domain, filled in from reference TRBV29-1 and TRBJ1-1, reads SAVISQKPSRDICQRGTSLTIQCQVDSQVTMMFWYRQQPGQSLTLIATANQGSEATYESGFVIDKFPISRPNLTFSTLTVSNMSPEDSSIYLCSVQGVVMNTEAFFGQGTRLTVV.

V is TRBV11-2 and J is TRBJ2-4; 12 bases fit TRBD2. CDR3 length: 17 residues. From germline, CDR1 is SGHAT and CDR2 FQNNGV. V shed 5 bases and J 2 bases; nucleotides not matched to a gene: 7. CDR3 DNA sequence: TGTGCCAGCAGCCTCCAGACTAGCGGGAGATCCAAAAACATTCAGTACTTC. It encodes CASSLQTSGRSKNIQYF. Drawing the rest from reference TRBV11-2 and TRBJ2-4, the complete variable domain is EAGVAQSPRYKIIEKRQSVAFWCNPISGHATLYWYQQILGQGPKLLIQFQNNGVVDDSQLPKDRFSAERLKGVDSTLKIQPAKLEDSAVYLCASSLQTSGRSKNIQYFGAGTRLSVL.

V gene TRBV14 combines with J gene TRBJ2-7; 8 nucleotides match TRBD1. The CDR3 is made up of 14 amino acids. With 6 bases clipped from V and 7 bases from J, the junction kept 11 bases outside the gene matches. The germline V gene has CDR1 SGHDN and CDR2 FVKESK. The CDR3 loop reads CASRGQGFAGEQYF. The CDR3 DNA reads as TGTGCCAGCAGAGGACAGGGCTTCGCCGGGGAGCAGTACTTC.

A word on this clone: Other DNA sequences in the same sample also yield this CDR3. V usage is TRBV27 and J usage is TRBJ2-7; D unclear. Between the trimmed V and J ends, which lost 4 bases and 0 bases, there was a span of 4 bases. Looked up from germline, CDR1 is MNHEY and CDR2 is SMNVEV (reference sequence). The CDR3 runs to 12 residues. The CDR3, as DNA: TGTGCCAGCAGTTCCCTCTCCTACGAGCAGTACTTC. This encodes CASSSLSYEQYF.

The chain recombines TRBV7-9 with TRBJ2-5; D may be TRBD1 (6 bases). Germline CDR1 is SEHNR and CDR2 is FQNEAQ (reference sequence). This CDR3 has 15 amino acids. V lost 2 bases, J lost 3 bases, and 13 bases lay in between. The CDR3 sequence is CASSLMGTTEETQYF. The CDR3 bases are TGTGCCAGCAGCTTAATGGGGACAACCGAAGAGACCCAGTACTTC.

The sample holds one count of this clone. Distinct nucleotide sequences in the sample also encode this CDR3. V is TRBV6-6 and J is TRBJ2-1; TRBD2 agrees at 13 bases. Germline CDR1 is MNHNY and CDR2 is SVGAGI (reference sequence). With V trimmed by 4 bases and J by 4 bases, 1 base remained unmatched. The CDR3 totals 15 residues. CDR3 amino acids: CASSSGLAGYNEQFF. CDR3 nucleotide sequence: TGTGCCAGCAGTTCGGGACTAGCGGGGTACAATGAGCAGTTCTTC.

The rearrangement links TRBV9 to TRBJ1-4, with D possibly being TRBD1 (5 bases). The CDR3 consists of 17 residues. Trimming cost V 3 bases and J 1 base, with 16 bases left between them. The germline CDR1 and CDR2 sequences are SGDLS and YYNGEE. The CDR3 nucleotides are TGTGCCAGCAGCGGCGGAGGGCTAGGGGAAACTAATGAAAAACTGTTTTTT. Translation: CASSGGGLGETNEKLFF.

The rearrangement links TRBV6-1 to TRBJ1-5, with unresolved D. V lost 4 bases to trimming and J lost 1 base, with 8 bases between them. The CDR3 runs 14 residues. Germline values: CDR1 MNHNS, CDR2 SASEGT. The CDR3 DNA is TGTGCCAGCAGTGTCGTCTCAAGCAATCAGCCCCAGCATTTT. Protein: CASSVVSSNQPQHF.

Notes on this clone: The same CDR3 arises from other DNA sequences in this sample as well. The CDR3 here is CASSSTGGYEKLFF. DNA for the CDR3: TGTGCCAGCAGCTCGACAGGGGGCTATGAAAAACTGTTTTTT. The chain combines TRBV7-2 with TRBJ1-4, with 10 bases identical to TRBD1. V lost 4 bases, J lost 6 bases, and 2 bases stayed unmatched. The CDR3 consists of 14 residues. The germline V gene encodes CDR1 SGHTA and CDR2 FQGNSA.

The genes are TRBV4-1 and TRBJ2-7; the D call may be TRBD1 or TRBD2 (6 bases each). CDR3 length: 15 residues. V was cut by 1 base and J by 6 bases, with 16 bases left in between. CDR1 MGHRA and CDR2 YSYEKL come from the germline V gene. The CDR3 protein is CASSQVGGLSGEQYF. In DNA, the CDR3 is TGCGCCAGCAGCCAAGTAGGGGGGTTATCCGGCGAGCAGTACTTC.

The chain combines TRBV4-2 with TRBJ1-3; possible D gene TRBD1, 5 bases. The CDR3 extends over 16 amino acids. Germline values: CDR1 LGHNA, CDR2 YNFKEQ. Trimming cost V 0 bases and J 0 bases, with 9 bases left between them. The CDR3 is CASSQDTGFSGNTIYF. CDR3 coding DNA: TGTGCCAGCAGCCAAGACACAGGCTTCTCTGGAAACACCATATATTTT.

This clone has only one observation. The rearrangement joins TRBV7-3 to TRBJ1-4; D not resolved. The CDR3 has 13 residues. In germline, CDR1 is SGHTA, CDR2 FQGTGA. Deletions cut 5 bases from V and 3 bases from J, with 7 bases between. The CDR3 here is CASSTRPNEKLFF. The CDR3 bases are TGTGCCAGCAGCACCCGTCCTAATGAAAAACTGTTTTTT. The full variable domain, with the rest looked up from reference TRBV7-3 and TRBJ1-4, is GAGVSQTPSNKVTEKGKYVELRCDPISGHTALYWYRQSLGQGPEFLIYFQGTGAADDSGLPNDRFFAVRPEGSVSTLKIQRTERGDSAVYLCASSTRPNEKLFFGSGTQLSVL.

Note on this clone: Other DNA sequences of this sample code for an identical CDR3. V is TRBV10-3 and J is TRBJ1-1; no clear D. The CDR3 sequence is 12 residues long. Germline values: CDR1 ENHRY, CDR2 SYGVKD. V was shortened by 0 bases and J by 3 bases, with 2 bases between the two germline ends. Here the CDR3 reads CAISESDTEAFF. CDR3 coding DNA: TGTGCCATCAGTGAGTCGGACACTGAAGCTTTCTTT.

The CDR3 DNA reads as TGTGCCAGCAGCTTCGGACAGGGGATAGGGTATGGCTACACCTTC. Amino acids: CASSFGQGIGYGYTF. This rearrangement joins TRBV11-3 to TRBJ1-2; the match to TRBD1 covers 9 bases. The CDR3 sequence is 15 residues long. Germline V gives CDR1 SGHNT, CDR2 YENEEA. J gave up 5 bases and V 3 bases, and 7 bases lay outside the gene matches.

The genes are TRBV7-9 and TRBJ1-1; a weak D match, TRBD1 (6 bases). The V gene lost 5 bases and the J gene lost 3 bases, with 22 bases spanning the gap. In germline, CDR1 is SEHNR, CDR2 FQNEAQ (reference sequence). The CDR3 is made up of 17 amino acids. CDR3 protein: CASSPIAGAREDTEAFF. The CDR3 region has the DNA TGTGCCAGCAGCCCAATCGCAGGGGCCCGCGAGGACACTGAAGCTTTCTTT.

The chain links TRBV7-2 to TRBJ2-7; D may correspond to TRBD1 or TRBD2 (5 bases each). This CDR3 has 15 amino acids. Germline loops: CDR1 SGHTA, CDR2 FQGNSA. The V gene lost 5 bases and the J gene lost 6 bases, with 20 bases spanning the gap. The CDR3 here is CASSEKTGTPGEQYF. CDR3 coding DNA: TGTGCCAGCAGCGAAAAAACCGGGACCCCTGGCGAGCAGTACTTC.